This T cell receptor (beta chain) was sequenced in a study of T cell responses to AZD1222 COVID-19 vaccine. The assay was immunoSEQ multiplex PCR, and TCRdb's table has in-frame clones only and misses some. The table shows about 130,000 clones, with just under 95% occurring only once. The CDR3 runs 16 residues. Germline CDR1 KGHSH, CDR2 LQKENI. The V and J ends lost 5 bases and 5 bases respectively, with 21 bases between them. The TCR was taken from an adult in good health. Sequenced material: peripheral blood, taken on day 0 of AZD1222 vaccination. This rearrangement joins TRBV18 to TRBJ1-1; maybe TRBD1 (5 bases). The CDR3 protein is CASSSGSSGRGTEAFF. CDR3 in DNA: TGTGCCAGCTCAAGCGGCTCGTCTGGCCGGGGGACTGAAGCTTTCTTT.